One and the same sample provided the 21 T cell receptor beta chains below, sequenced in a study of Graves' ophthalmopathy and Graves' hyperthyroidism. As the template, RNA transcripts were used to amplify TCR beta CDR3 regions. The first round was an RT-PCR with HTBI primers, and the second round was a multiplex PCR. In TCRdb, the multiplex PCR reads were re-called with MiXCR into one record per CDR3 protein. The table shows hundreds of thousands of distinct CDR3 sequences, with roughly 21% occurring only once. Sequenced sample: peripheral blood. The receptors here all came from a woman aged 18-29 years with stable Graves' hyperthyroidism.

This clonotype occurred many times. Here the CDR3 DNA reads TGTGCCAGCAGCATAGACAGGACCACCTACGAGCAGTACTTC. The encoded protein is CASSIDRTTYEQYF. V is TRBV5-4 and J is TRBJ2-7; tentative D call: TRBD1 (6 bases). The CDR3 covers 14 residues. Germline V CDR1 and CDR2: SGHNT, YYREEE (reference sequence). Trimming removed 4 bases at V and 2 bases at J, with 13 bases between.

This clonotype was counted many times. The chain combines TRBV10-3 with TRBJ1-5; the D is unclear. With 3 bases removed from V and 2 bases from J, the gap between germline ends came to 14 bases. The germline CDR1 and CDR2 sequences are ENHRY and SYGVKD. The CDR3 runs 16 residues. The CDR3 here is CAISDSGSKGNQPQHF. CDR3 bases: TGTGCCATCAGTGATTCCGGGTCCAAGGGCAATCAGCCCCAGCATTTT.

The V call is TRBV20-1, the J call TRBJ2-5, with 8 bases matching TRBD1. The trim removed 6 bases at V and 7 bases at J, leaving 7 bases unmatched. The CDR3 contains 12 residues. Germline lookup yields CDR1 DFQATT and CDR2 SNEGSKA (reference sequence). Here the CDR3 reads CSARTGWGTQYF. The DNA for the CDR3 is TGCAGTGCAAGGACAGGGTGGGGGACCCAGTACTTC.

This clonotype was counted ten times or more. The rearrangement joins TRBV30 to TRBJ2-7; D ambiguous. The CDR3 consists of 14 residues. Trimming stripped 2 bases from V and 8 bases from J, with 19 bases between. Germline CDR1 reads GTSNPN; CDR2 reads SVGIG (reference sequence). The CDR3 region has the DNA TGTGCCTGGAGTCCGACTCCCGGAAGAGAAAAGCAGTACTTC. It yields the protein CAWSPTPGREKQYF.

This clonotype was picked up one time. The chain employs TRBV20-1 and TRBJ2-5, with TRBD2 matching 8 bases. V shed 5 bases, J shed 5 bases, and the junction held 16 bases outside the gene matches. CDR1 and CDR2 from the germline V gene are DFQATT and SNEGSKA (reference sequence). The CDR3 sequence is 16 residues long. The CDR3 loop reads CSAGGLAGTRGETQYF. CDR3 nucleotide sequence: TGCAGTGCTGGGGGCCTAGCGGGTACCCGGGGGGAGACCCAGTACTTC.

This clonotype came up many times. V is TRBV28 and J is TRBJ2-5; 16 bases line up with TRBD2. CDR1 is MDHEN, CDR2 SYDVKM, per germline. J was trimmed by 3 bases and V by 5 bases; bases with no gene match: 6. The CDR3 has 17 amino acids. CDR3 region: CASSPGLAGGEEETQYF. The CDR3 nucleotides read TGTGCCAGCAGTCCGGGACTAGCGGGAGGGGAGGAAGAGACCCAGTACTTC.

This clonotype was recorded many times. This chain uses TRBV7-2 with TRBJ1-2; 8 bases align to TRBD1. CDR1 and CDR2 from the germline V gene are SGHTA and FQGNSA. With 6 bases clipped from V and 8 bases from J, the junction kept 8 bases outside the gene matches. The CDR3 has 13 residues. The CDR3 is CASSSDRGQGYTF. Written as DNA, the CDR3 is TGTGCCAGCAGTTCTGACAGGGGCCAAGGCTACACCTTC.

This clonotype came up many times. This chain uses TRBV13 with TRBJ2-7; 10 bases match TRBD2. Germline V lookup: CDR1 PRHDT, CDR2 FYEKMQ (reference sequence). The CDR3 covers 18 residues. Trimming removed 5 bases from V and 7 bases from J; junction bases left unmatched: 20. The CDR3, as DNA: TGTGCCAGCAGCCCTTATACAGGAGGACTAGCGGATGGGAGGGAGCAGTACTTC. This encodes CASSPYTGGLADGREQYF.

The chain links TRBV6-1 to TRBJ2-4; TRBD1 aligns across 7 bases. This CDR3 has 16 residues. Germline values: CDR1 MNHNS, CDR2 SASEGT. V gave up 7 bases and J gave up 6 bases; unmatched junction bases: 15. CDR3 residues: CASNGWDRIKLNIQYF. For the CDR3, the DNA is TGTGCCAGCAATGGCTGGGACAGAATAAAGTTAAACATTCAGTACTTC.

This clonotype occurred many times. V usage is TRBV15 and J usage is TRBJ1-5; D remains unclear. Between the trimmed V and J ends, which lost 2 bases and 5 bases, there was a span of 16 bases. Germline V gene lookup returns CDR1 LNHNV and CDR2 YYDKDF (reference sequence). The CDR3 runs 16 residues. The CDR3 nucleotides are TGTGCCACCAGCAGACCAGTTCGGGGTTACCATCAGCCCCAGCATTTT. This translates into CATSRPVRGYHQPQHF.

This clonotype was recorded many times. V usage is TRBV7-8 and J usage is TRBJ2-5; D is undetermined. CDR1 and CDR2 (germline): SGHVS, FQNEAQ. This CDR3 is built from 14 residues. V lost 0 bases and J lost 4, with 9 bases in between. CDR3 loop: CASSLAQIGETQYF. The DNA for the CDR3 is TGTGCCAGCAGCTTAGCGCAAATTGGAGAGACCCAGTACTTC.

For this clonotype: Sequence at one end of the junction differs from germline and may be a read error. The genes are TRBV6-1 and TRBJ1-3; no reliable D call. CDR1 is MNHNS and CDR2 is SASEGT in the germline V gene. The CDR3 is made up of 15 amino acids. The DNA of the CDR3 is TGTGCCAGCACTGAAAGGGAGGCAGCCAGAAACACCATATATTTT. Its translation: CASTEREAARNTIYF.

The table lists this clonotype with a count of one. The rearrangement uses TRBV27 and TRBJ1-1, with 7 bases that match TRBD1. CDR3 length: 15 amino acids. Germline-derived CDR1 and CDR2 are MNHEY and SMNVEV (reference sequence). With V trimmed by 6 bases and J by 0 bases, 7 bases remained unmatched. The CDR3 nucleotides read TGTGCCAGCAGAAGACAGGGAGTGATGAACACTGAAGCTTTCTTT. Protein: CASRRQGVMNTEAFF.

V is TRBV6-1 and J is TRBJ1-5, with 8 bases identical to TRBD1. After removal of 0 bases from V and 6 bases from J, the junction contained 4 bases not matched to a gene. The CDR3 has 15 residues. From germline, CDR1 is MNHNS and CDR2 SASEGT. Written as DNA, the CDR3 is TGTGCCAGCAGTGAAGCGATGGGACAGGTTCAGCCCCAGCATTTT. Translation gives CASSEAMGQVQPQHF.

The chain joins TRBV6-1 to TRBJ2-5, with D possibly being TRBD1 (6 bases). There are 14 residues in the CDR3. Germline CDR1 reads MNHNS; CDR2 reads SASEGT. V was clipped by 6 bases and J by 7 bases, with 18 bases between them. This chain's CDR3 is CASSQGSQGWTQYF. Here the CDR3 DNA reads TGTGCCAGCAGCCAGGGTTCACAGGGATGGACCCAGTACTTC.

Ten or more counts support this clonotype. V gene TRBV6-2 or TRBV6-3 combines with J gene TRBJ1-6; D gene ambiguous. V was shortened by 8 bases and J by 0 bases, with 29 bases between the two germline ends. CDR3 size: 21 residues. CDR1 and CDR2 (germline): MNHEY, SVGEGT. In DNA form, the CDR3 reads TGTGCCAGCCGCACTCTCGGCGACCGGGCCTCTTGGAGCTCCTATAATTCACCCCTCCACTTT. Translating gives CASRTLGDRASWSSYNSPLHF.

Ten or more counts support this clonotype. V is TRBV11-3 and J is TRBJ2-3; D not certain. V lost 5 bases and J 4 bases, leaving 16 bases between the germline ends. This CDR3 contains 15 residues. Germline V gene sequence: CDR1 SGHNT, CDR2 YENEEA. CDR3 DNA: TGTGCCAGCAGCCCGGACCCAGCTATCCCAGATACGCAGTATTTT. This gives the protein CASSPDPAIPDTQYF.

This clonotype was counted at least ten times. The V gene is TRBV14, the J gene TRBJ1-5, with D possibly being TRBD1 (5 bases). Germline V gene sequence: CDR1 SGHDN, CDR2 FVKESK. V dropped 0 bases and J dropped 1 base, with 7 bases sitting between them. CDR3 length: 15 residues. The CDR3 sequence: CASSQDRESNQPQHF. The CDR3 nucleotides are TGTGCCAGCAGCCAAGACAGGGAGAGCAATCAGCCCCAGCATTTT.

This clonotype was found once. Since a much larger clone is just one base distant, this may be a read error. Given the absence of the conserved phenylalanine or tryptophan at the CDR3 end, a read error is likely. The chain employs TRBV12-3 or TRBV12-4 and TRBJ1-3; D unresolved. The germline V and J ends were trimmed by 6 bases and 3 bases, with 12 bases remaining between them. The CDR3 length is 14 residues. CDR3 protein: CASSHEGIGNTIYV. The CDR3 coding sequence is TGTGCCAGCAGCCATGAGGGTATTGGAAACACCATATATGTT.

This clonotype was seen only a few times. The chain links TRBV3-1 to TRBJ2-5, with 9 bases lining up with TRBD2. CDR1 and CDR2 from the germline V gene are LGHDT and YNNKEL (reference sequence). The CDR3 is made up of 17 amino acids. Losses at the gene ends were 1 base for V and 1 base for J; bases not matched to a gene: 7. The CDR3 region has the DNA TGTGCCAGCAGCCAAGCGGTGGGACTAGCCTTCCAAGAGACCCAGTACTTC. Its protein is CASSQAVGLAFQETQYF.

This clonotype was observed at least ten times. The chain uses TRBV27 and TRBJ1-5; 7 bases are a match to TRBD1. V lost 11 bases to trimming and J lost 5 bases; unmatched junction nucleotides: 9. The CDR3 has 13 amino acids. Germline V gene sequence: CDR1 MNHEY, CDR2 SMNVEV (reference sequence). As DNA, the CDR3 is TGTGCCCTTACAGCAGGGGGGGATCAGCCCCAGCATTTT. It is translated as CALTAGGDQPQHF.